This T cell receptor (beta chain) is from a study of long-term antiretroviral therapy in people with HIV. The V gene end was trimmed by 5 bases and the J gene end by 4 bases; junction bases not matched to a gene: 7. Germline values: CDR1 MNHEY, CDR2 SVGAGI. The CDR3 spans 14 residues. immunoSEQ v3.0 was run at survey level. Clones were read by immunoSEQ multiplex PCR, and TCRdb kept only the in-frame ones, dropping some. The sample carries 20,000 to 25,000 clones, approximately 76% recorded once. Clinicians in the United States treated all participants with HIV. The rearrangement links TRBV6-5 to TRBJ1-1, with TRBD1 matching 7 bases. This material consisted of unsorted PBMCs, taken around 1.7 years before starting antiretroviral therapy. This sequence was found in a woman aged 40 to 55 with HIV. CDR3 coding DNA: TGTGCCAGCAGTCCAAGGGGGCTGGGCACTGAAGCTTTCTTT. Residues: CASSPRGLGTEAFF.